This T cell receptor beta chain was observed in a study of identical twins. Overall study findings and caveats: Models underestimated TCR alpha sharing (out-of-frame) in monozygotic twins. Its conclusions, products of cross-sectional statistical analysis, did not come from following the same donors.

Turning to this clonotype: Its antigen is not known.

In TCRdb, the 5' RACE reads were re-called with MiXCR into one record per CDR3 protein. The sample consists of about 490,000 distinct CDR3 sequences, around 15% of them appearing once. This CDR3 comprises 15 residues. V was cut by 3 bases and J by 4 bases, with 15 bases left in between. Germline V gives CDR1 DFQATT, CDR2 SNEGSKA (reference sequence). The same sample was also studied in work on yellow fever vaccine responses in identical twins.

The TCR comes from a woman between 18 and 30 years old in good health. The chain has TRBV20-1 and TRBJ1-4, with D unclear. The sample comprised CD4+ T cells sorted from blood. CDR3: CSASEGQNYNEKLFF. The DNA of the CDR3 is TGCAGTGCTAGTGAGGGCCAAAATTATAATGAAAAACTGTTTTTT.